This section outlines one TCR beta chain sequence together with its context. No antigen is known for it. The germline V gene has CDR1 SGHNT and CDR2 YYREEE (reference sequence). This CDR3 spans 15 amino acids. Trimming removed 3 bases from V and 3 bases from J; junction bases left unmatched: 8. This record belongs to a study of shared clonotypes between healthy human individuals. About the study: There were three CD4 naive, three CD4 memory, two CD8 naive and one CD8 memory plates per donor.

Naive-designated CD8 cells lacked CD45RO, were positively enriched for CCR7, and omitted terminally differentiated effector memory CD45RA+ cells. For sorted subsets, about 200 ng DNA per replicate equaled tens of thousands of T cell genomes. Authors' analysis steps: Junction-only immunoSEQ sequences carried no quality scores, so filtering differed. Profiled with immunoSEQ multiplex PCR; TCRdb holds only in-frame clones, not every one. V, J and clone size derive from that table, while D and trimming were established from the DNA sequence. Of about 1,900,000 clones listed, roughly 95% are singletons. Study conclusions and caveats: The rarefaction results pointed to incomplete sorted-subset sequencing despite large depth.

This TCR was recovered from a man aged 18 to 30 in good health. The chain carries TRBV5-4 and TRBJ2-7; 8 positions match TRBD1. Sequenced input: naive CD8+ T cells sorted from blood. The CDR3 here is CASSSPTGAGYEQYF. CDR3 coding DNA: TGTGCCAGCAGCTCTCCGACAGGGGCGGGCTACGAGCAGTACTTC.